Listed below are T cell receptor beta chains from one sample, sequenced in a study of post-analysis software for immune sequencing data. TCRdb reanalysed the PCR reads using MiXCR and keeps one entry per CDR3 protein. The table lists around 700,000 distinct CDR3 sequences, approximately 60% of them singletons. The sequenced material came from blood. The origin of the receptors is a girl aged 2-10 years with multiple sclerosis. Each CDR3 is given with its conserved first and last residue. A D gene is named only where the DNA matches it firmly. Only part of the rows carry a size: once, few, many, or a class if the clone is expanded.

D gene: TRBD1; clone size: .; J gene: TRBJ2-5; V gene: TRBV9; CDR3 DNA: TGTGCCAGCAGCGAAGGGACAGGGAGGAAGGGAGAGACCCAGTACTTC; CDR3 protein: CASSEGTGRKGETQYF
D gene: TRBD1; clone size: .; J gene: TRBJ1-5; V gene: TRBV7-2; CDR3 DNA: TGTGCCAGCAGCTCGGGACAGGTTACCGATAGCAATCAGCCCCAGCATTTT; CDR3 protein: CASSSGQVTDSNQPQHF
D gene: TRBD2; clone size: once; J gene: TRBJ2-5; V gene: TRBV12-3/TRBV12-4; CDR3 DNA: TGTGCCAGCAGCAATAGCGGGGGGGCCCAAGAGACCCAGTACTTC; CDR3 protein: CASSNSGGAQETQYF
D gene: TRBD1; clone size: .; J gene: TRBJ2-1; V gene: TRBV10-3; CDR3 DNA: TGTGCCATCAGCCCGGGACAGGGGGCAAATGAGCAGTTCTTC; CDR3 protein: CAISPGQGANEQFF
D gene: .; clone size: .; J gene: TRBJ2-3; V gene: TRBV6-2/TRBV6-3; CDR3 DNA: TGTGCCAGCAGTTACGACGGGGCTCTTCACGATACGCAGTATTTT; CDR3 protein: CASSYDGALHDTQYF
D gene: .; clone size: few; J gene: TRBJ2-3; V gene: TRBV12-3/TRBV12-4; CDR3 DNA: TGTGCCAGCAGCCCCTTATGGGAGTGGGGGATTTCAGATACGCAGTATTTT; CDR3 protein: CASSPLWEWGISDTQYF
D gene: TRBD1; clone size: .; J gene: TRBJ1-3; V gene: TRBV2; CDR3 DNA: TGTGCCAGCAGTGAACAGGGGGCCTCTGGAAACACCATATATTTT; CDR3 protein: CASSEQGASGNTIYF
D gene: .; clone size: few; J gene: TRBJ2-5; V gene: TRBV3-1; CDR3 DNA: TGTGCCAGCAGCCAAAGGGCAGACCAAGAGACCCAGTACTTC; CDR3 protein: CASSQRADQETQYF
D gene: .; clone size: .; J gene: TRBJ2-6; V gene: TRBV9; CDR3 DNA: TGTGCCAGCAGCGTAGTAGCGATTGGGGAAAGAGGCGCTGGGGCCAACGTCCTGACTTTC; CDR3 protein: CASSVVAIGERGAGANVLTF
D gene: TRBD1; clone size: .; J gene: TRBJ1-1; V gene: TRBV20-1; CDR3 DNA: TGCAGTGCTAGAGATCACAGGGGGCGCGCTGAAGCTTTCTTT; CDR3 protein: CSARDHRGRAEAFF
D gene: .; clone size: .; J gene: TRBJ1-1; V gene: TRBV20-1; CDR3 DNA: TGCAGTGCTAGGTATGTTCGCTTGAACACTGAAGCTTTCTTT; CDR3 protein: CSARYVRLNTEAFF
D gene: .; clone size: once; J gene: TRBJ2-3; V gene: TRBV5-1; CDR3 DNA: TGCGCCAGCAGCTTAGAGAGGGCGGGCGATACGCAGTATTTT; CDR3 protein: CASSLERAGDTQYF
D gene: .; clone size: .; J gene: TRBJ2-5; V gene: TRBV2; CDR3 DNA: TGTGCCAGCAGGGGTCTAGTCCTTCCAAGGGAGACCCAGTACTTC; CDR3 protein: CASRGLVLPRETQYF
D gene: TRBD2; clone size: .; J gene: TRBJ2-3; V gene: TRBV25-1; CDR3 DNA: TGTGCCAGCAGTGATTCCACTAGCGGGATTTCAGATACGCAGTATTTT; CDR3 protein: CASSDSTSGISDTQYF
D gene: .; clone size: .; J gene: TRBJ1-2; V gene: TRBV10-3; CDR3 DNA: TGTGCCATCAGTGAAAAAGGACAGAACTATGGCTACACCTTC; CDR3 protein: CAISEKGQNYGYTF
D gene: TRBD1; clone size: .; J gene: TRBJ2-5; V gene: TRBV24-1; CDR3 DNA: TGTGCCACCAGTGGTCAGGGGGTTGAGACCCAGTACTTC; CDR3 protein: CATSGQGVETQYF
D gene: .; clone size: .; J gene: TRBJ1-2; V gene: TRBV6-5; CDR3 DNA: TGTGCCAGCCGTAACCGTAAGGCGGGCGGCTACACCTTC; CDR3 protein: CASRNRKAGGYTF
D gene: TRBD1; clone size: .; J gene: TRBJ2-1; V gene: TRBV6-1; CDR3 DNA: TGTGCCAGCAGCCGGGACAGGGGGAGTAGTGAGCAGTTCTTC; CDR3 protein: CASSRDRGSSEQFF
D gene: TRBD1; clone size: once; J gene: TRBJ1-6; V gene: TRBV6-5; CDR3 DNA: TGTGCCAGCAAACTGGGACAGAGCTATAATTCACCCCTCCACTTT; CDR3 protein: CASKLGQSYNSPLHF
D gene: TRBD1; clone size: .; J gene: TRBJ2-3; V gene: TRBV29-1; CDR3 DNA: TGCAGCGTTGGACAGGGGGCAACCACAGATACGCAGTATTTT; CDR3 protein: CSVGQGATTDTQYF
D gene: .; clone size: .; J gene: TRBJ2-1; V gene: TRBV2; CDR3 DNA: TGTGCCAGCAGTGTAAACAGGGTGGGGTACAATGAGCAGTTCTTC; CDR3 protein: CASSVNRVGYNEQFF
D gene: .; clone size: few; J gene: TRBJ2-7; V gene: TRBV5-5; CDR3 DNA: TGTGCCAGCAGCTCGGGACCTCCCTACGAGCAGTACTTC; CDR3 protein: CASSSGPPYEQYF